The 14 T cell receptor beta chains reported below all come from one sample, sequenced in a study of beta chain features in type 1 diabetes. The investigators reverse transcribed all of the isolated RNA, so they sequenced expressed TCRB transcripts. Repertoires were generated with immunoSEQ multiplex PCR, while TCRdb's copy carries only in-frame clones and drops some. The profile shows under 450,000 clones, about 16% of them singletons. Sequenced input: naive CD4+ T cells from blood. These receptors originate from a woman between 18 and 29 years old in good health.

There are a few counts of this clone. The rearrangement uses TRBV7-8 and TRBJ2-3; D might be TRBD2 (6 bases). The CDR3 length is 16 residues. Germline V lookup: CDR1 SGHVS, CDR2 FQNEAQ. Trimming pared 5 bases from V and 1 base from J, leaving 16 bases between. CDR3 in DNA: TGTGCCAGCAGCCCCACAGGCGGAGGGCGCACAGATACGCAGTATTTT. Protein: CASSPTGGGRTDTQYF.

The CDR3: CATTGRYNEQFF. As DNA, the CDR3 is TGTGCCACCACAGGACGCTACAATGAGCAGTTCTTC. The V gene is TRBV28, the J gene TRBJ2-1, with D maybe TRBD1 (5 bases). V lost 10 bases and J lost 3, with 10 bases in between. Germline-derived CDR1 and CDR2 are MDHEN and SYDVKM. This CDR3 has 12 amino acids.

In this sample, this clone turned up a few times. This chain links TRBV15 with TRBJ2-3, with 8 nucleotides matching TRBD2. Trimming took 8 bases from V and 8 from J; bases not matched to a gene: 9. Germline V gene sequence: CDR1 LNHNV, CDR2 YYDKDF (reference sequence). CDR3 length: 13 amino acids. This CDR3 is CATGKRELTTQYF. The CDR3 DNA is TGTGCCACCGGGAAGCGGGAGTTGACTACGCAGTATTTT. Drawing the rest from reference TRBV15 and TRBJ2-3, the complete variable domain is DAMVIQNPRYQVTQFGKPVTLSCSQTLNHNVMYWYQQKSSQAPKLLFHYYDKDFNNEADTPDNFQSRRPNTSFCFLDIRSPGLGDTAMYLCATGKRELTTQYFGPGTRLTVL.

This sequence joins TRBV18 and TRBJ1-1, with D uncertain. Germline CDR1 and CDR2: KGHSH and LQKENI. Trimming cost V 5 bases and J 1 base, with 14 bases left between them. The CDR3 length is 15 residues. The CDR3 is CASSSSEVQNTEAFF. For the CDR3, the DNA is TGTGCCAGCTCATCCTCCGAGGTACAGAACACTGAAGCTTTCTTT.

The rearrangement links TRBV28 to TRBJ2-7, with 9 bases matching TRBD2. CDR1 is MDHEN, CDR2 SYDVKM, per germline. V lost 8 bases to trimming and J lost 3 bases; unmatched junction nucleotides: 8. CDR3 length: 14 amino acids. This chain's CDR3 is CASQRAGGSYEQYF. The DNA of the CDR3 is TGTGCCAGCCAACGCGCGGGAGGGAGCTACGAGCAGTACTTC.

The chain is built from TRBV15 and TRBJ1-5; possibly TRBD1 for D (6 bases). This CDR3 is built from 15 residues. V was pared by 6 bases and J by 0 bases, with 12 bases between. Germline CDR1 LNHNV, CDR2 YYDKDF (reference sequence). This CDR3 is CATSIDRYSNQPQHF. The CDR3 nucleotides read TGTGCCACCAGTATTGACAGGTATAGCAATCAGCCCCAGCATTTT. Variable domain in full (rest from reference TRBV15 and TRBJ1-5): DAMVIQNPRYQVTQFGKPVTLSCSQTLNHNVMYWYQQKSSQAPKLLFHYYDKDFNNEADTPDNFQSRRPNTSFCFLDIRSPGLGDTAMYLCATSIDRYSNQPQHFGDGTRLSIL.

This clone has just a few counts. This chain links TRBV19 with TRBJ1-2; 7 bases map to TRBD1. V trimming: 4 bases; J trimming: 8 bases; junction bases outside the gene matches: 13. Germline V gene lookup returns CDR1 LNHDA and CDR2 SQIVND (reference sequence). This CDR3 comprises 15 residues. DNA for the CDR3: TGTGCCAGTAGTAAACAGTCGGACAGGTTGGGGGGCTACACCTTC. It codes for CASSKQSDRLGGYTF.

The V and J genes are TRBV5-1 and TRBJ2-5, with D unresolved. In germline, CDR1 is SGHRS, CDR2 YFSETQ. This CDR3 spans 13 amino acids. The ends were cut back, 1 base at V and 3 bases at J, with 7 bases in the middle. The CDR3 DNA reads as TGCGCCAGCAGCTTGTGGCTAGAAGAGACCCAGTACTTC. Amino acids: CASSLWLEETQYF.

V is TRBV29-1 and J is TRBJ2-1; 9 bases match TRBD2. Germline CDR1 is SQVTM and CDR2 is ANQGSEA. The CDR3 extends over 14 amino acids. The V and J ends lost 7 bases and 7 bases, in that order; junction bases with no gene match: 11. CDR3 coding DNA: TGCAGCGCTGCTAGCGGGACCATGGCTAATGAGCAGTTCTTC. Translated: CSAASGTMANEQFF.

This chain joins TRBV7-9 and TRBJ2-1, with 10 bases identical to TRBD2. The CDR3 runs to 15 residues. The V gene end was trimmed by 2 bases and the J gene end by 9 bases; junction bases not matched to a gene: 7. Germline CDR1 and CDR2: SEHNR and FQNEAQ (reference sequence). This CDR3 is CASSLFLAGVGEQFF. In DNA, the CDR3 is TGTGCCAGCAGCTTATTCCTAGCGGGAGTAGGTGAGCAGTTCTTC.

This clone was seen a handful of times. The chain recombines TRBV29-1 with TRBJ1-3; 7 bases align to TRBD1. There are 14 residues in the CDR3. The V gene's germline CDR1 is SQVTM and CDR2 ANQGSEA. J gave up 2 bases and V 6 bases, and 7 bases lay outside the gene matches. In DNA form, the CDR3 reads TGCAGCGTGGTGGGACAGAGAGCTGGAAACACCATATATTTT. Its translation is CSVVGQRAGNTIYF.

The chain is built from TRBV7-8 and TRBJ2-7; 11 positions match TRBD1. CDR1 is SGHVS and CDR2 is FQNEAQ in the germline V gene. The CDR3 covers 14 residues. Trimming removed 7 bases from V and 5 bases from J; junction bases left unmatched: 7. The CDR3 DNA reads as TGTGCCAGCACCCGGACAGGGGGCGGGCACGAGCAGTACTTC. Encoded protein: CASTRTGGGHEQYF.

This sequence joins TRBV30 and TRBJ2-2, with a weak D call TRBD2 (6 bases). Between the trimmed V and J ends, which lost 3 bases and 3 bases, there was a span of 11 bases. CDR3 length: 14 amino acids. Germline CDR1 reads GTSNPN; CDR2 reads SVGIG (reference sequence). CDR3 coding DNA: TGTGCCTGGAGGCCTAGCGAACACACCGGGGAGCTGTTTTTT. The encoded protein is CAWRPSEHTGELFF.

The rearrangement uses TRBV15 and TRBJ2-1; 14 nucleotides line up with TRBD2. CDR1 and CDR2 (germline): LNHNV, YYDKDF (reference sequence). The J segment lost 7 bases and the V segment lost 2 bases, leaving 10 bases of the junction unmatched. This CDR3 comprises 18 residues. The CDR3 region is CATSRPKTSGRAKNEQFF. The CDR3 DNA follows: TGTGCCACCAGCAGACCGAAGACTAGCGGGAGGGCCAAGAATGAGCAGTTCTTC.